This TCR beta chain stems from a study of CD8+ T cells in alopecia areata. Overall study: Patients in the treated group were given tofacitinib by mouth, 5 to 10 mg twice a day. Patients in the study were on tofacitinib for 6 to 18 months, then off it for 6 months. Study-wide findings and caveats: Greater clonality was observed in lesional scalp samples, especially alopecia totalis/universalis, versus normal scalp.

The investigators collected lesional scalp punch biopsies and peripheral blood from alopecia areata patients. This clone was detected only a few times. The antigen is not known. The germline CDR1 and CDR2 sequences are SQVTM and ANQGSEA. The CDR3 loop spans 12 amino acids. Trimming pared 3 bases from V and 2 bases from J, leaving 5 bases between. Sequencing templates came from extracted RNA that was reverse transcribed into cDNA. The table came from immunoSEQ multiplex PCR; TCRdb's copy has only in-frame clones and leaves some out. This table has about 200,000 clones, approximately 61% appearing once. The chain employs TRBV29-1 and TRBJ2-1, with D unclear. This specimen was CD4+ T cells sorted from blood, taken at week 0. The origin of this receptor is a human donor with alopecia areata. In DNA, the CDR3 is TGCAGCGTTGACAGACCCTACAATGAGCAGTTCTTC. Encoded protein: CSVDRPYNEQFF.